The 23 T cell receptor beta chains below were found in one sample sequenced in a study of shared T cell receptors in the human thymus. Measured with immunoSEQ multiplex PCR; TCRdb has only the in-frame clones, and not every one. The sample carries 630,000 or so clones, 87% recorded once. Another study also made use of these data, one on human thymus T cells.

The sample taken for sequencing was thymocytes. The receptor source for this set is a boy in the first two years of life with a congenital heart defect.

This sequence joins TRBV14 and TRBJ2-2, with 7 nucleotides matching TRBD2. Looked up from germline, CDR1 is SGHDN and CDR2 is FVKESK. The CDR3 is 19 amino acids. V gave up 3 bases and J gave up 1 base; unmatched junction bases: 14. The CDR3 DNA follows: TGTGCCAGCAGCCACTCCAAGTATTTTAGGGAGGGGAACACCGGGGAGCTGTTTTTT. Its translation: CASSHSKYFREGNTGELFF.

The V call is TRBV14, the J call TRBJ1-4; no reliable D call. Germline CDR1 reads SGHDN; CDR2 reads FVKESK. This CDR3 contains 14 residues. The ends were cut back, 4 bases at V and 8 bases at J, with 14 bases in the middle. The DNA of the CDR3 is TGTGCCAGCAGCCCCGGTCCGGTAAAGGAAAAACTGTTTTTT. It encodes CASSPGPVKEKLFF.

The J gene is TRBJ1-1, the V gene TRBV21-1. TRBV21-1 is a pseudogene segment. This CDR3 has 14 residues. CDR3 sequence: CASSKSGGRTEAFF. In DNA form, the CDR3 reads TGTGCCAGCAGCAAATCTGGAGGGCGTACTGAAGCTTTCTTT.

This sequence joins TRBV28 and TRBJ1-2, with D possibly being TRBD1 (5 bases). V lost 8 bases and J lost 3, with 19 bases in between. Looked up from germline, CDR1 is MDHEN and CDR2 is SYDVKM. This CDR3 region has 15 residues. CDR3 loop: CASQRTSPFYYGYTF. The CDR3 nucleotides read TGTGCCAGCCAGAGGACAAGCCCATTCTACTATGGCTACACCTTC.

The chain is built from TRBV27 and TRBJ1-1; 7 nucleotides match TRBD1. Germline CDR1 is MNHEY and CDR2 is SMNVEV (reference sequence). The ends lost 6 bases at V and 0 bases at J; junction bases unmatched: 4. The CDR3 contains 14 residues. CDR3 sequence (DNA): TGTGCCAGCAGCCGGGACAGCTTGAACACTGAAGCTTTCTTT. This codes for CASSRDSLNTEAFF.

The chain has TRBV7-2 and TRBJ1-2; possible D gene TRBD1, 6 bases. The CDR3 totals 15 residues. Trimming pared 4 bases from V and 6 bases from J, leaving 18 bases between. The germline V gene has CDR1 SGHTA and CDR2 FQGNSA. CDR3 in amino acids: CASSSRHRVGDGYTF. The CDR3 coding sequence is TGTGCCAGCAGCTCACGGCACAGGGTAGGGGATGGCTACACCTTC.

J is TRBJ2-2 and V is TRBV28; tentatively, D is TRBD1 (6 bases). Trimming took off 4 bases at V and 7 bases at J, with 13 bases between the two ends. The CDR3 covers 14 residues. The germline CDR1 and CDR2 sequences are MDHEN and SYDVKM. The CDR3 reads CASSSGQKLGELFF. The CDR3 coding sequence is TGTGCCAGCAGTTCCGGACAGAAACTCGGGGAGCTGTTTTTT.

The chain is built from TRBV10-2 and TRBJ2-1; D is unresolved. The V and J ends lost 4 bases and 7 bases respectively, with 5 bases between them. The CDR3 consists of 11 residues. Germline CDR1 WSHSY, CDR2 SAAADI. The CDR3 sequence is CASSAGNEQFF. The CDR3, as DNA: TGCGCCAGCAGTGCCGGTAATGAGCAGTTCTTC.

The chain joins TRBV30 to TRBJ1-5, with 9 bases identical to TRBD1. This CDR3 is 15 amino acids long. J was trimmed by 5 bases and V by 1 base; bases with no gene match: 6. The germline V gene has CDR1 GTSNPN and CDR2 SVGIG (reference sequence). The CDR3 spells CAWSAGTGNYQPQHF. CDR3 sequence (DNA): TGTGCCTGGAGTGCGGGGACAGGGAATTATCAGCCCCAGCATTTT.

V and J are TRBV29-1 and TRBJ2-1; 9 nucleotides line up with TRBD2. V lost 0 bases, J lost 8 bases, and 11 bases stayed unmatched. Germline V gives CDR1 SQVTM, CDR2 ANQGSEA. The CDR3 has 16 amino acids. CDR3 coding DNA: TGCAGCGTTGAAGATGCGTCGGGGCGGGAGGGCGATGAGCAGTTCTTC. The encoded protein is CSVEDASGREGDEQFF.

This chain links TRBV28 with TRBJ2-7, with a tentative D call TRBD1 (6 bases). V was cut by 6 bases and J by 3 bases, with 24 bases left in between. The CDR3 spans 17 residues. From germline, CDR1 is MDHEN and CDR2 SYDVKM. The CDR3: CASSRAGYRDRGYEQYF. In nucleotides, the CDR3 is TGTGCCAGCAGCCGTGCCGGATACAGGGATCGCGGCTACGAGCAGTACTTC.

The CDR3 region is CASSEASLAGKSSYNEQFF. Written as DNA, the CDR3 is TGTGCCAGCAGTGAAGCCTCACTAGCGGGGAAGAGCTCCTACAATGAGCAGTTCTTC. The chain combines TRBV6-1 with TRBJ2-1, with 10 nucleotides matching TRBD2. Germline CDR1 reads MNHNS; CDR2 reads SASEGT. V gave up 0 bases and J gave up 0 bases; unmatched junction bases: 8. CDR3 length: 19 residues.

The chain joins TRBV9 to TRBJ2-1, with a possible D match to TRBD2 (6 bases). CDR1 and CDR2 (germline): SGDLS, YYNGEE. The CDR3 is made up of 17 amino acids. The V end lost 4 bases, the J end lost 4 bases, and 21 bases lay between the germline ends. Here the CDR3 DNA reads TGTGCCAGCAGCTCCAGACTAGTTCTCTCCAATTACAATGAGCAGTTCTTC. This translates into CASSSRLVLSNYNEQFF.

The V and J genes are TRBV6-5 and TRBJ1-5; 7 bases are shared with TRBD1. The germline CDR1 and CDR2 sequences are MNHEY and SVGAGI. Unmatched junction bases numbered 8, after V lost 8 bases and J lost 7 bases. CDR3 length: 13 amino acids. CDR3 protein: CASGPTGDQPQHF. The CDR3 DNA sequence: TGTGCCAGCGGGCCCACAGGGGACCAGCCCCAGCATTTT.

V and J are TRBV6-1 and TRBJ2-1, with 7 bases lining up with TRBD1. The junction had 7 bases not matched to a gene; V was cut back by 6 bases and J by 5 bases. CDR3 length equals 14 residues. Germline CDR1 MNHNS, CDR2 SASEGT. The DNA of the CDR3 is TGTGCCAGCAGGAAGCAGGGGGTCCACAATGAGCAGTTCTTC. Its protein product is CASRKQGVHNEQFF.

The chain combines TRBV18 with TRBJ2-4; D perhaps matches TRBD2 (5 bases). The CDR3 extends over 15 amino acids. V lost 6 bases and J 0 bases, leaving 12 bases between the germline ends. Germline CDR1 is KGHSH and CDR2 is LQKENI. This CDR3 reads CASSQTGLAKNIQYF. CDR3 coding DNA: TGTGCCAGCTCCCAGACGGGATTAGCCAAAAACATTCAGTACTTC.

The J gene is TRBJ2-7, the V gene TRBV6-5; D call uncertain. Trimming took 2 bases from V and 5 from J, leaving 10 bases between them. Germline CDR1 MNHEY, CDR2 SVGAGI. CDR3 length: 13 amino acids. The CDR3 nucleotides read TGTGCCAGCAGTTACCACTATACCAACGAGCAGTACTTC. This encodes CASSYHYTNEQYF.

This rearrangement joins TRBV12-2 to TRBJ1-1; the table calls TRBD1, which could not be checked here. TRBV12-2 is shown as a pseudogene. The CDR3 is 19 residues long. For the CDR3, the DNA is TGTGCAAGTCGCTTAGCACAAACCACAGGGGGCCCATTGAACACTGAAGCTTTCTTT. It specifies CASRLAQTTGGPLNTEAFF.

As concerns this clone: The sample has other DNA sequences that encode this CDR3 too. The chain links TRBV5-1 to TRBJ1-2, with 10 bases aligning to TRBD1. CDR1 and CDR2 from the germline V gene are SGHRS and YFSETQ. This CDR3 is built from 12 residues. After removal of 4 bases from V and 8 bases from J, the junction contained 2 bases not matched to a gene. The CDR3 here is CASSGQGDGYTF. CDR3 DNA sequence: TGCGCCAGCAGCGGACAGGGGGACGGCTACACCTTC.

This sequence joins TRBV5-1 and TRBJ1-2, with D uncertain. The CDR3 covers 14 residues. V lost 0 bases to trimming and J lost 2 bases, with 8 bases between them. Looked up from germline, CDR1 is SGHRS and CDR2 is YFSETQ. The CDR3 reads CASSLAGKNYGYTF. The DNA of the CDR3 is TGCGCCAGCAGCTTGGCAGGAAAAAACTATGGCTACACCTTC. Supplemented by reference TRBV5-1 and TRBJ1-2, the full variable domain reads KAGVTQTPRYLIKTRGQQVTLSCSPISGHRSVSWYQQTPGQGLQFLFEYFSETQRNKGNFPGRFSGRQFSNSRSEMNVSTLELGDSALYLCASSLAGKNYGYTFGSGTRLTVV.

This clone was detected only a few times. J is TRBJ1-4 and V is TRBV14, with no clear D. CDR1 and CDR2 (germline): SGHDN, FVKESK. The CDR3 covers 13 residues. Trimming shortened V by 1 base and J by 8 bases, and 8 bases separated the two germline ends. In nucleotides, the CDR3 is TGTGCCAGCAGCCAAGGGCCTGGCGAAAAACTGTTTTTT. It encodes CASSQGPGEKLFF.

The genes are TRBV28 and TRBJ2-6; no reliable D call. V was trimmed by 7 bases and J by 0 bases, leaving 10 bases between them. The CDR3 contains 15 residues. The germline CDR1 and CDR2 sequences are MDHEN and SYDVKM. CDR3 DNA: TGTGCCAGCACCTTGGGCGCCTCTGGGGCCAACGTCCTGACTTTC. Protein: CASTLGASGANVLTF.

The CDR3 DNA follows: TGCGCCAGCAGTGAGTCGACCGAGGGAGGGTGCGAGCAGTTCTTC. Its translation is CASSESTEGGCEQFF. The V call is TRBV10-1, the J call TRBJ2-1; 7 nucleotides line up with TRBD2. Per the germline V gene, CDR1 is WNHNN and CDR2 is SYGVQD (reference sequence). Trimming took 0 bases from V and 10 from J; bases not matched to a gene: 9. This CDR3 has 15 amino acids.